The TCR beta chain described here comes from a study of graft-versus-host responses after intestinal transplantation. Whole-study context: Multivisceral, liver-intestinal, or isolated intestinal grafts were transplanted into recipients. Among the recipients, all got anti-thymocyte globulin induction and then tacrolimus and steroids for about three years.

The V gene lost 9 bases and the J gene lost 13 bases, with 7 bases spanning the gap. CDR3 length equals 9 residues. Germline V lookup: CDR1 SNHLY, CDR2 FYNNEI. Broader study findings: Recipient marrow harbored GvH clones, some of which surfaced first in ileum or blood. Early post-transplant HvG declines were associated with peak circulating GvH clone levels.

Of note for this clone: What it binds is unknown.

Profiled with immunoSEQ multiplex PCR; TCRdb holds only in-frame clones, not every one. The table has 100,000 to 130,000 clones, 87% seen once. This specimen was unstimulated CD4+ T cells sorted from spleen or lymph node cells, taken before transplant. This receptor was obtained from a human donor who was the organ donor for an intestinal transplant. The chain employs TRBV2 and TRBJ1-6; D is ambiguous. The CDR3 nucleotides are TGTGCCAGTAGCGTGCCCCTCCACTTT. Translation gives CASSVPLHF.